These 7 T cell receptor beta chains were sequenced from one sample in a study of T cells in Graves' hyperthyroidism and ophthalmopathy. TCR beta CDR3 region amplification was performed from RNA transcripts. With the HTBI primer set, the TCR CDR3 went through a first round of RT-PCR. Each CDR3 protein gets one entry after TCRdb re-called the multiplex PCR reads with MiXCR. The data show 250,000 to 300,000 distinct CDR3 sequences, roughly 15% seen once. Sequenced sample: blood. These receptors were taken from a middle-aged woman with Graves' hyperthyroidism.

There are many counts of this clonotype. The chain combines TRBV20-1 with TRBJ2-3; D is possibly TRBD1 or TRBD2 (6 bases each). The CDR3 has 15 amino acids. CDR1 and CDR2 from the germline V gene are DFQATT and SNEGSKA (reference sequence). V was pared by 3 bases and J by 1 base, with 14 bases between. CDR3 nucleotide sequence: TGCAGTGCTAGTAGGGGGGAGGCTGGCACAGATACGCAGTATTTT. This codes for CSASRGEAGTDTQYF.

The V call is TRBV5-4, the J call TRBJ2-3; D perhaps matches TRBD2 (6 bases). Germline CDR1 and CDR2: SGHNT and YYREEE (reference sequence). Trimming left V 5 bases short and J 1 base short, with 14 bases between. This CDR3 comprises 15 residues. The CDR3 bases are TGTGCCAGCAGAGCTTGGCGGGACGGCACAGATACGCAGTATTTT. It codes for CASRAWRDGTDTQYF.

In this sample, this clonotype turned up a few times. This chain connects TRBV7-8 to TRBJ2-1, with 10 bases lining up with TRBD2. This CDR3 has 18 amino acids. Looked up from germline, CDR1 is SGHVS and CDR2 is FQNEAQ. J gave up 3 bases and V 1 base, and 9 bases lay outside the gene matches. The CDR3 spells CASSLDDPAGGVYNEQFF. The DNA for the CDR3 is TGTGCCAGCAGCTTAGATGATCCAGCGGGAGGGGTCTACAATGAGCAGTTCTTC.

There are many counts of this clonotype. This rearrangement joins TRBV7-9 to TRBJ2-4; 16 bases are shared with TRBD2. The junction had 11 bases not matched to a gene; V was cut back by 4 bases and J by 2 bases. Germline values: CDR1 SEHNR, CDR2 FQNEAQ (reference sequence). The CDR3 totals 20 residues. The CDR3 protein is CASSSPGLAGGGLPKNIQYF. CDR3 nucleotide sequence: TGTGCCAGCAGCTCGCCGGGACTAGCGGGAGGGGGGCTCCCCAAAAACATTCAGTACTTC.

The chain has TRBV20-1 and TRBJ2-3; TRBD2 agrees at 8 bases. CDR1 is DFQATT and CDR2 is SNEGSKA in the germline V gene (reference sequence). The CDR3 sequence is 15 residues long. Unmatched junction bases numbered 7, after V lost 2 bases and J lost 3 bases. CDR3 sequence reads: CSARTASGPTDTQYF. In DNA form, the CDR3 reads TGCAGTGCTAGAACCGCTAGCGGGCCTACAGATACGCAGTATTTT.

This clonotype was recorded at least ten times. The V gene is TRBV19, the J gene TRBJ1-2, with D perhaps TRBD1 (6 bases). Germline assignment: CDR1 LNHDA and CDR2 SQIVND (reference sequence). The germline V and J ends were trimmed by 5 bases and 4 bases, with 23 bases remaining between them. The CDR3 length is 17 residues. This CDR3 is CASSAFGQRRLGYGYTF. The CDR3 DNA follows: TGTGCCAGTAGTGCCTTCGGACAGCGCCGATTGGGCTATGGCTACACCTTC.

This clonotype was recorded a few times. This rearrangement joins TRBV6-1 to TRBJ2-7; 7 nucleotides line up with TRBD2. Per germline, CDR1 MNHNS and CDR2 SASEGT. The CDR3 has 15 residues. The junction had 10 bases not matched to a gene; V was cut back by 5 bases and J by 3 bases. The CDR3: CASSSLASTLYEQYF. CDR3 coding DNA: TGTGCCAGCAGTTCACTAGCGTCGACTCTCTACGAGCAGTACTTC.